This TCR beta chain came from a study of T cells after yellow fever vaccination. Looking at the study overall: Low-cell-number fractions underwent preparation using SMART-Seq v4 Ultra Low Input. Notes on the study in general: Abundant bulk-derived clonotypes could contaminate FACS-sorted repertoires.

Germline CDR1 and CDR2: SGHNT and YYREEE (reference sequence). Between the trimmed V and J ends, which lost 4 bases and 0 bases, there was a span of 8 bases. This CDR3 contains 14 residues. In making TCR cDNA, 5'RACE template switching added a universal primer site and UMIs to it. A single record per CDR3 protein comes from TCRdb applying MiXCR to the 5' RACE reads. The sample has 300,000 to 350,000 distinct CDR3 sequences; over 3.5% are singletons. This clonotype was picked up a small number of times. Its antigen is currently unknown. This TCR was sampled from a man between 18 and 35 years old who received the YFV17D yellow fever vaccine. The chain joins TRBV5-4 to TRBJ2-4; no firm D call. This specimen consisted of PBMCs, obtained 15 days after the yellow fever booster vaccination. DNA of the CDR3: TGTGCCAGCAGCCAAAAAGTAGCCAAAAACATTCAGTACTTC. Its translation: CASSQKVAKNIQYF.